Following are 17 T cell receptor beta chains from one sample sequenced in a study of molecular identifiers for immune sequencing clone quantification. MiXCR was run by TCRdb on the PCR reads, yielding one entry per CDR3 protein. The repertoire holds about 330,000 distinct CDR3 sequences, with 24% as singletons. What was sequenced was naive CD8+ T cells from blood, with Jurkat cell RNA spiked in. Documented subset: FACS-sorted CD8+CD4-CCR7+CD45RA+ naive T cells. These TCRs come from a human donor in good health. Some libraries in this study had Jurkat cell RNA spiked in.

Of note for this clonotype: Germline and junction disagree at one end, which may indicate a read error. The chain employs TRBV7-6 and TRBJ2-1, with D perhaps matching TRBD1 or TRBD2 (6 bases each). CDR1 and CDR2 (germline): SGHVS, FNYEAQ. This CDR3 is built from 17 residues. CDR3 coding DNA: TGTGTCAGCAGCTTGAGGGGGGCGGGGAGCTCCTACAATGAGCAGTTCTTC. It encodes CVSSLRGAGSSYNEQFF.

Remarks on this clonotype: A much larger clonotype is one base distant, so this may be a read error. The rearrangement uses TRBV5-6 and TRBJ1-5; perhaps TRBD1 as D (6 bases). Germline CDR1 is SGHDT and CDR2 is YYEEEE. CDR3 length equals 16 residues. The CDR3 region is CASSYGTPRSNQPQPF. CDR3 coding DNA: TGTGCCAGCAGCTATGGGACACCGAGGAGCAATCAGCCCCAGCCTTTT. The full variable domain, its missing parts supplied by reference TRBV5-6 and TRBJ1-5, is DAGVTQSPTHLIKTRGQQVTLRCSPKSGHDTVSWYQQALGQGPQFIFQYYEEEERQRGNFPDRFSGHQFPNYSSELNVNALLLGDSALYLCASSYGTPRSNQPQPFGDGTRLSIL.

In this sample, this clonotype turned up a few times. The chain recombines TRBV12-3 or TRBV12-4 with TRBJ2-1; D remains ambiguous. Trimming shortened V by 2 bases and J by 7 bases, and 12 bases separated the two germline ends. The CDR3 runs 14 residues. CDR3 region: CASSLNDMENEQFF. The CDR3 bases are TGTGCCAGCAGTTTAAATGACATGGAGAATGAGCAGTTCTTC.

This clonotype was detected ten times or more. The chain couples TRBV4-1 to TRBJ1-2; no clear D gene. CDR3 length: 15 amino acids. The germline V and J ends were trimmed by 1 base and 8 bases, with 17 bases remaining between them. Germline lookup yields CDR1 MGHRA and CDR2 YSYEKL. The CDR3 region has the DNA TGCGCCAGCAGCCAAGTGTCGGGAACAAGGTCAGGCTACACCTTC. Translation: CASSQVSGTRSGYTF.

This clonotype was counted ten times or more. The genes are TRBV11-2 and TRBJ2-7; D is undetermined. This CDR3 is built from 13 residues. Germline CDR1 SGHAT, CDR2 FQNNGV. V was shortened by 1 base and J by 4 bases, with 8 bases between the two germline ends. The CDR3 here is CASSLAAGYEQYF. CDR3 DNA: TGTGCCAGCAGCTTAGCTGCTGGGTACGAGCAGTACTTC. Complete variable domain (other parts from reference TRBV11-2 and TRBJ2-7): EAGVAQSPRYKIIEKRQSVAFWCNPISGHATLYWYQQILGQGPKLLIQFQNNGVVDDSQLPKDRFSAERLKGVDSTLKIQPAKLEDSAVYLCASSLAAGYEQYFGPGTRLTVT.

The chain is built from TRBV27 and TRBJ1-2; weak D call: TRBD1 (6 bases). Germline V gene lookup returns CDR1 MNHEY and CDR2 SMNVEV (reference sequence). The CDR3 length is 14 residues. The V end lost 5 bases, the J end lost 4 bases, and 14 bases lay between the germline ends. CDR3 amino acids: CASSANRGSYGYTF. The CDR3 nucleotides are TGTGCCAGCAGTGCTAATAGGGGGTCCTATGGCTACACCTTC.

This clonotype was counted many times. The CDR3 is CASSLPQTDGIGTQYF. The DNA for the CDR3 is TGTGCCAGCAGCTTACCCCAGACCGATGGCATAGGGACCCAGTACTTC. This chain links TRBV7-9 with TRBJ2-5, with unresolved D. V shed 2 bases and J shed 7 bases, with 20 bases lying between them. Germline V gene lookup returns CDR1 SEHNR and CDR2 FQNEAQ (reference sequence). The CDR3 extends over 16 amino acids.

This clonotype has a count of ten or more. V gene TRBV27 combines with J gene TRBJ2-3, with D uncertain. Trimming pared 8 bases from V and 1 base from J, leaving 13 bases between. Germline assignment: CDR1 MNHEY and CDR2 SMNVEV (reference sequence). CDR3 length equals 14 residues. CDR3 DNA: TGTGCCAGCCTTGGATTATCGGGCACAGATACGCAGTATTTT. This codes for CASLGLSGTDTQYF.

This clonotype occurred a few times. The gene calls are TRBV7-3 and TRBJ2-5; no definite D call. Trimming took 5 bases from V and 4 from J, leaving 14 bases between them. Germline CDR1 SGHTA, CDR2 FQGTGA. This CDR3 is 14 amino acids long. This CDR3 reads CASSISGPGETQYF. DNA for the CDR3: TGTGCCAGCAGCATTTCGGGCCCTGGAGAGACCCAGTACTTC.

On this clonotype: Germline and junction disagree at one end, which may indicate a read error. The rearrangement links TRBV7-9 to TRBJ2-7; no clear D gene. Looked up from germline, CDR1 is SEHNR and CDR2 is FQNEAQ (reference sequence). This CDR3 region has 11 residues. CDR3 loop: CASSNVYEQYF. The CDR3 bases are TGTGCGAGCAGTAATGTGTACGAGCAGTACTTC.

The genes are TRBV27 and TRBJ2-1; D is possibly TRBD2 (7 bases). The CDR3 consists of 16 residues. Germline-derived CDR1 and CDR2 are MNHEY and SMNVEV (reference sequence). V was pared by 5 bases and J by 8 bases, with 22 bases between. CDR3 in DNA: TGTGCCAGCAGTCCCCACGGACCGGGGGGCCTGGATGAGCAGTTCTTC. Translation: CASSPHGPGGLDEQFF.

This rearrangement joins TRBV28 to TRBJ2-3; 13 nucleotides agree with TRBD2. Germline CDR1 MDHEN, CDR2 SYDVKM. This CDR3 has 17 residues. With V trimmed by 3 bases and J by 1 base, 4 bases remained unmatched. This CDR3 is CASSFRGLAGGTDTQYF. CDR3 bases: TGTGCCAGCAGTTTTCGCGGACTAGCGGGAGGCACAGATACGCAGTATTTT.

In the case of this clonotype: Mismatch with germline at one junction end may stem from a read error. This sequence joins TRBV6-5 and TRBJ2-3; 14 bases map to TRBD2. The V gene's germline CDR1 is MNHEY and CDR2 SVGAGI. The CDR3 runs 18 residues. The CDR3 loop is CASSQGTSGRIDTVTQYF. In DNA form, the CDR3 reads TGTGCCAGCAGTCAAGGGACTAGCGGGAGAATAGACACAGTTACGCAGTATTTT.

The chain couples TRBV4-1 to TRBJ2-1; TRBD2 matches at 11 bases. CDR1 MGHRA and CDR2 YSYEKL come from the germline V gene. The CDR3 has 16 amino acids. Trimming cost V 0 bases and J 4 bases; bases outside gene matches: 2. The CDR3 loop is CASSQELAGEYNEQFF. The CDR3 nucleotides are TGCGCCAGCAGCCAAGAACTAGCGGGAGAGTACAATGAGCAGTTCTTC.

This clonotype was observed at least ten times. The J gene is TRBJ1-1, the V gene TRBV5-1; D is undetermined. CDR3 size: 13 residues. Germline assignment: CDR1 SGHRS and CDR2 YFSETQ. V was shortened by 4 bases and J by 2 bases, with 9 bases between the two germline ends. The CDR3 loop reads CASSPLINTEAFF. CDR3 coding DNA: TGCGCCAGCAGCCCCCTGATAAACACTGAAGCTTTCTTT.

In its sample, this clonotype was seen a few times. The chain uses TRBV4-1 and TRBJ1-5, with 11 bases lining up with TRBD1. Per germline, CDR1 MGHRA and CDR2 YSYEKL. The CDR3 loop spans 16 amino acids. The ends lost 2 bases at V and 8 bases at J; junction bases unmatched: 8. CDR3 nucleotide sequence: TGCGCCAGCAGCCAAAGGGACAGGGGGTATGGGGAGCCCCAGCATTTT. Translating it yields CASSQRDRGYGEPQHF.

Only a few counts were recorded for this clonotype. This chain connects TRBV28 to TRBJ2-3; TRBD2 is a possible D gene (5 bases). Germline CDR1 reads MDHEN; CDR2 reads SYDVKM. CDR3 length: 15 residues. V was pared by 4 bases and J by 1 base, with 12 bases between. The CDR3 reads CASSSYGERTDTQYF. The CDR3 region has the DNA TGTGCCAGCAGTTCGTACGGGGAGCGCACAGATACGCAGTATTTT. Using reference TRBV28 and TRBJ2-3 for the parts outside the CDR3, the full variable domain is DVKVTQSSRYLVKRTGEKVFLECVQDMDHENMFWYRQDPGLGLRLIYFSYDVKMKEKGDIPEGYSVSREKKERFSLILESASTNQTSMYLCASSSYGERTDTQYFGPGTRLTVL.